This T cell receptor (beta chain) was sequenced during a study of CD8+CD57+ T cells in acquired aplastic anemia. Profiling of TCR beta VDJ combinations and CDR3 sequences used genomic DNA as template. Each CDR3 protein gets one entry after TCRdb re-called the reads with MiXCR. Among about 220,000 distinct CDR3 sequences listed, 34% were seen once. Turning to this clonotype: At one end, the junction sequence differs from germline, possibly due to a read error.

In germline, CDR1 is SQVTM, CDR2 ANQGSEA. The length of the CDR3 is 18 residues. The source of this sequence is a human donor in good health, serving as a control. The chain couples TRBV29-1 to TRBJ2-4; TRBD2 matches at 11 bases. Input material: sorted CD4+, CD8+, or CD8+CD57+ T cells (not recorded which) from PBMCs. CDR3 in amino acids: CSAEEGLAGGIAKNIQYF. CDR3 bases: TGCAGCGCTGAAGAAGGCCTAGCGGGAGGAATAGCCAAAAACATTCAGTACTTC.